These 20 T cell receptor beta chains were sequenced from one sample in a study of beta chain features in type 1 diabetes. What was sequenced were expressed TCRB transcripts, since all of the isolated RNA had been reverse transcribed. Only in-frame clones appear in the TCRdb table, and some are missing; sequencing was by immunoSEQ multiplex PCR. The sample comprises about half a million clones, roughly an eighth of which are singletons, and more than 0.045% rests with the top ten. The sample taken for sequencing was naive CD4+ T cells from blood. All receptors come from a woman younger than 30 in good health.

V usage is TRBV4-1 and J usage is TRBJ1-2; 9 bases line up with TRBD1. The trim removed 3 bases at V and 8 bases at J, leaving 7 bases unmatched. CDR3 length: 14 residues. CDR1 and CDR2 (germline): MGHRA, YSYEKL. CDR3 loop: CASSHPGQGKGYTF. The CDR3, as DNA: TGCGCCAGCAGCCACCCAGGACAGGGGAAAGGCTACACCTTC.

V is TRBV7-2 and J is TRBJ2-7, with D perhaps TRBD1 (5 bases). Germline V CDR1 and CDR2: SGHTA, FQGNSA. The CDR3 is 15 residues long. Trimming removed 3 bases at V and 5 bases at J, with 17 bases between. CDR3 in amino acids: CASSFGTGSGDEQYF. The CDR3 coding sequence is TGTGCCAGCAGCTTCGGCACAGGTTCGGGTGACGAGCAGTACTTC.

The V and J genes are TRBV7-2 and TRBJ2-1; unclear D gene. Germline CDR1 reads SGHTA; CDR2 reads FQGNSA. Trimming removed 2 bases from V and 9 bases from J, with 11 bases in between. There are 13 residues in the CDR3. DNA for the CDR3: TGTGCCAGCAGCTTATCAACCAAGGGTGAGCAGTTCTTC. Its protein product is CASSLSTKGEQFF.

This clone was observed a handful of times. This chain uses TRBV19 with TRBJ1-5, with 9 bases lining up with TRBD1. The CDR3 runs to 16 residues. Germline assignment: CDR1 LNHDA and CDR2 SQIVND (reference sequence). The trim removed 5 bases at V and 2 bases at J, leaving 7 bases unmatched. DNA for the CDR3: TGTGCCAGTAGTGTACAGGGGGCTCGAGGCAATCAGCCCCAGCATTTT. Its translation is CASSVQGARGNQPQHF.

This clone was detected a few times. This chain connects TRBV5-6 to TRBJ1-2; D gene unclear. Germline CDR1 is SGHDT and CDR2 is YYEEEE. Trimming removed 4 bases at V and 1 base at J, with 8 bases between. This CDR3 region has 13 residues. Written as DNA, the CDR3 is TGTGCCAGCAGCCTCACACTTAACTATGGCTACACCTTC. Protein: CASSLTLNYGYTF.

This clone was detected only a few times. This chain joins TRBV2 and TRBJ2-5; D might be TRBD1 or TRBD2, each matching 5 bases. The CDR3 totals 12 residues. V was cut by 6 bases and J by 5 bases, with 10 bases left in between. Germline values: CDR1 SNHLY, CDR2 FYNNEI. The CDR3 DNA reads TGTGCCAGCAGGGGCAGGGACGAGACCCAGTACTTC. Its translation is CASRGRDETQYF.

This clone has a handful of counts. The V and J genes are TRBV2 and TRBJ1-5; no clear D gene. Trimming left V 4 bases short and J 1 base short, with 8 bases between. Germline V lookup: CDR1 SNHLY, CDR2 FYNNEI. This CDR3 comprises 14 residues. CDR3 sequence: CASSVMASNQPQHF. The CDR3 nucleotides are TGTGCCAGCAGTGTGATGGCCAGCAATCAGCCCCAGCATTTT.

This clone has just a few counts. This chain links TRBV9 with TRBJ1-5, with 8 bases identical to TRBD1. CDR1 is SGDLS, CDR2 YYNGEE, per germline. This CDR3 comprises 14 residues. The ends lost 4 bases at V and 11 bases at J; junction bases unmatched: 11. DNA of the CDR3: TGTGCCAGCAGCCCGGGACAGGTCCCAATAGCCCAGCATTTT. This encodes CASSPGQVPIAQHF.

A few counts support this clone. The CDR3 sequence is CASSAGGAYSEQYF. DNA of the CDR3: TGTGCCAGCAGCGCCGGCGGGGCCTACTCCGAGCAGTACTTC. The genes are TRBV7-9 and TRBJ2-7, with TRBD2 as a possible D gene (6 bases). This CDR3 region has 14 residues. Germline CDR1 SEHNR, CDR2 FQNEAQ (reference sequence). V was shortened by 5 bases and J by 6 bases, with 17 bases between the two germline ends.

This CDR3 reads CASSERGRDTF. CDR3 DNA sequence: TGTGCCAGCAGTGAAAGGGGGAGGGACACCTTC. J is TRBJ1-2 and V is TRBV2, with D maybe TRBD1 (6 bases). The CDR3 is 11 amino acids. From germline, CDR1 is SNHLY and CDR2 FYNNEI. Trimming shortened V by 2 bases and J by 12 bases, and 10 bases separated the two germline ends.

The rearrangement joins TRBV7-2 to TRBJ2-3; D possibly uses TRBD1 or TRBD2 (5 bases each). This CDR3 has 16 residues. V lost 2 bases and J 3 bases, leaving 15 bases between the germline ends. The germline V gene has CDR1 SGHTA and CDR2 FQGNSA. Written as DNA, the CDR3 is TGTGCCAGCAGCTTAATGGGACGAGGGTCTACAGATACGCAGTATTTT. Protein sequence: CASSLMGRGSTDTQYF.

The chain carries TRBV2 and TRBJ2-7; D possibly corresponds to TRBD2 (6 bases). The V and J ends lost 4 bases and 2 bases respectively, with 15 bases between them. The CDR3 consists of 15 residues. Looked up from germline, CDR1 is SNHLY and CDR2 is FYNNEI. In nucleotides, the CDR3 is TGTGCCAGCAGTGTAGGAGGGTCCCTTGCCTACGAGCAGTACTTC. It specifies CASSVGGSLAYEQYF.

The chain carries TRBV2 and TRBJ1-5; no clear D gene. With 7 bases removed from V and 5 bases from J, the gap between germline ends came to 15 bases. The CDR3 has 14 amino acids. Per germline, CDR1 SNHLY and CDR2 FYNNEI. CDR3 sequence reads: CASIQRAGDQPQHF. As DNA, the CDR3 is TGTGCCAGCATACAAAGGGCAGGAGATCAGCCCCAGCATTTT.

This chain uses TRBV18 with TRBJ1-4; no firm D call. The CDR3 is 12 amino acids. Germline V gene data show CDR1 as KGHSH and CDR2 as LQKENI. V was pared by 6 bases and J by 10 bases, with 12 bases between. CDR3 coding DNA: TGTGCCAGCTCCTACGACCTCGTAAAACTGTTTTTT. Amino acids: CASSYDLVKLFF.

This clone was counted a few times. This chain connects TRBV28 to TRBJ1-3; weak D call: TRBD1 (5 bases). The germline V gene has CDR1 MDHEN and CDR2 SYDVKM. V was clipped by 4 bases and J by 1 base, with 8 bases between them. The CDR3 has 14 residues. The CDR3 spells CASSSGGSGNTIYF. As DNA, the CDR3 is TGTGCCAGCAGTTCTGGGGGATCTGGAAACACCATATATTTT.

For the CDR3, the DNA is TGTGCCAGCAAGGAGAAACAGAAAGAAAAACTGTTTTTT. Protein sequence: CASKEKQKEKLFF. The chain couples TRBV7-9 to TRBJ1-4; no definite D call. Per the germline V gene, CDR1 is SEHNR and CDR2 is FQNEAQ (reference sequence). V lost 7 bases to trimming and J lost 8 bases, with 14 bases between them. This CDR3 has 13 residues.

This sequence joins TRBV7-8 and TRBJ2-7; the D gene is possibly TRBD1 (7 bases). Germline V CDR1 and CDR2: SGHVS, FQNEAQ. V dropped 5 bases and J dropped 7 bases, with 9 bases sitting between them. The CDR3 has 11 amino acids. This CDR3 is CASSQGGEQYV. CDR3 DNA sequence: TGTGCCAGCAGCCAGGGGGGAGAGCAGTACGTC.

This chain joins TRBV7-2 and TRBJ2-7; TRBD2 matches at 11 bases. CDR3 length: 15 residues. Losses at the gene ends were 5 bases for V and 7 bases for J; bases not matched to a gene: 10. CDR1 and CDR2 from the germline V gene are SGHTA and FQGNSA. The CDR3 nucleotides read TGTGCCAGCAGCCCCGGACGGGCTAGCGGGGGGGAGCAGTACTTC. Its protein product is CASSPGRASGGEQYF.

The V gene is TRBV5-6, the J gene TRBJ2-7; D remains ambiguous. The CDR3 is 12 amino acids. V gave up 4 bases and J gave up 3 bases, with 8 bases separating them. CDR1 and CDR2 (germline): SGHDT, YYEEEE. This chain's CDR3 is CASSNALYEQYV. For the CDR3, the DNA is TGTGCCAGCAGCAACGCGCTCTACGAGCAGTACGTC.

The sample holds a few counts of this clone. CDR3 protein: CASRRGGQETQYF. Here the CDR3 DNA reads TGTGCCAGTAGAAGGGGCGGCCAAGAGACCCAGTACTTC. The chain recombines TRBV27 with TRBJ2-5, with D possibly TRBD1 on 5 matching bases. There are 13 residues in the CDR3. Looked up from germline, CDR1 is MNHEY and CDR2 is SMNVEV (reference sequence). V was pared by 9 bases and J by 1 base, with 12 bases between.